Shown below are 17 T cell receptor beta chains from a single sample sequenced in a study of PD-1 blockade in classical Hodgkin lymphoma. TCRdb keeps only in-frame clones here, not all; method: immunoSEQ multiplex PCR. The table shows roughly 96,000 clones, with 89% occurring only once. Every patient was affected by relapse after autologous stem cell transplantation, while exposure to brentuximab vedotin was not uniform. Sequenced material: peripheral blood mononuclear cells (PBMCs), taken before the second cycle of nivolumab. The receptors stem from a human donor with classical Hodgkin lymphoma.

This clone was picked up one time. This chain connects TRBV2 to TRBJ2-3, with TRBD1 matching over 12 bases. The CDR3 totals 15 residues. Germline V lookup: CDR1 SNHLY, CDR2 FYNNEI. Trimming took 0 bases from V and 8 from J; bases not matched to a gene: 3. The CDR3 DNA sequence: TGTGCCAGCAGTGAAGCGGGACAGGGGGCGTTTACGCAGTATTTT. Residues: CASSEAGQGAFTQYF.

V gene TRBV5-1 combines with J gene TRBJ2-7; the D gene is possibly TRBD1 (6 bases). Germline V CDR1 and CDR2: SGHRS, YFSETQ. This CDR3 has 15 amino acids. Between the trimmed V and J ends, which lost 2 bases and 3 bases, there was a span of 15 bases. CDR3 coding DNA: TGCGCCAGCAGCTTTTCCCGTACAGGGAACTACGAGCAGTACTTC. This encodes CASSFSRTGNYEQYF.

Here the CDR3 reads CASSLAGTNYGYTF. The CDR3 bases are TGTGCCAGCAGTTTAGCAGGGACCAACTATGGCTACACCTTC. The V and J genes are TRBV27 and TRBJ1-2; tentatively, D is TRBD1 (5 bases). The V end was cut by 2 bases, the J end by 2 bases, with 9 bases between. This CDR3 has 14 amino acids. Germline CDR1 MNHEY, CDR2 SMNVEV (reference sequence).

V and J are TRBV5-1 and TRBJ2-3; TRBD2 is a possible D gene (6 bases). CDR3 size: 14 residues. The germline V and J ends were trimmed by 3 bases and 2 bases, with 10 bases remaining between them. Looked up from germline, CDR1 is SGHRS and CDR2 is YFSETQ. CDR3 amino acids: CASSSGELTDTQYF. Here the CDR3 DNA reads TGCGCCAGCAGCTCGGGGGAACTCACAGATACGCAGTATTTT.

The chain joins TRBV28 to TRBJ1-5, with unresolved D. Trimming removed 8 bases from V and 2 bases from J, with 19 bases in between. From germline, CDR1 is MDHEN and CDR2 SYDVKM. This CDR3 contains 16 residues. CDR3 in amino acids: CASYTPRQAGNQPQHF. CDR3 bases: TGTGCCAGCTATACTCCCCGGCAGGCGGGCAATCAGCCCCAGCATTTT.

V is TRBV28 and J is TRBJ1-3; D gene unclear. From germline, CDR1 is MDHEN and CDR2 SYDVKM. Trimming stripped 7 bases from V and 0 bases from J, with 7 bases between. CDR3 length: 13 residues. The CDR3 coding sequence is TGTGCCAGCACTACAGACTCTGGAAACACCATATATTTT. The encoded protein is CASTTDSGNTIYF.

The chain joins TRBV7-9 to TRBJ2-7; the D gene is possibly TRBD1 (6 bases). Looked up from germline, CDR1 is SEHNR and CDR2 is FQNEAQ (reference sequence). Trimming removed 3 bases at V and 3 bases at J, with 9 bases between. The length of the CDR3 is 13 residues. The CDR3 DNA reads as TGTGCCAGCAGCTTGCAGGGGTACTACGAGCAGTACTTC. It is translated as CASSLQGYYEQYF.

This clone was seen just once. The CDR3 reads CASSLRSSGGGVYNEQFF. Written as DNA, the CDR3 is TGTGCCAGCAGTTTAAGGTCGTCTGGCGGGGGTGTCTACAATGAGCAGTTCTTC. V usage is TRBV28 and J usage is TRBJ2-1; TRBD2 matches at 7 bases. The CDR3 extends over 18 amino acids. Germline CDR1 MDHEN, CDR2 SYDVKM. The ends lost 2 bases at V and 3 bases at J; junction bases unmatched: 13.

The chain combines TRBV19 with TRBJ1-5, with D unresolved. Germline V CDR1 and CDR2: LNHDA, SQIVND (reference sequence). The ends were cut back, 3 bases at V and 0 bases at J, with 9 bases in the middle. The CDR3 length is 15 residues. The CDR3 bases are TGTGCCAGTAGTATTTACACCGGTAGCAATCAGCCCCAGCATTTT. It specifies CASSIYTGSNQPQHF.

The J gene is TRBJ1-5, the V gene TRBV28; possible D gene TRBD1, 6 bases. V gave up 2 bases and J gave up 4 bases, with 15 bases separating them. Germline V gene data show CDR1 as MDHEN and CDR2 as SYDVKM. The CDR3 totals 16 residues. CDR3 in DNA: TGTGCCAGCAGTTTACTTAGAGGGGGGGTGAATCAGCCCCAGCATTTT. As protein: CASSLLRGGVNQPQHF.

This chain connects TRBV19 to TRBJ2-7; TRBD1 might be the D (6 bases). There are 13 residues in the CDR3. Trimming left V 8 bases short and J 6 bases short, with 17 bases between. Per germline, CDR1 LNHDA and CDR2 SQIVND (reference sequence). In DNA, the CDR3 is TGTGCCAGTCTGAACCCGGACAGTCTCGAGCAGTACTTC. This codes for CASLNPDSLEQYF.

The V gene is TRBV5-1, the J gene TRBJ1-6, with D possibly matching TRBD1 (6 bases). V was trimmed by 0 bases and J by 4 bases, leaving 8 bases between them. Germline V gene lookup returns CDR1 SGHRS and CDR2 YFSETQ. The CDR3 contains 15 residues. CDR3 amino acids: CASSLGGQYNSPLHF. CDR3 DNA: TGCGCCAGCAGCTTGGGCGGACAGTATAATTCACCCCTCCACTTT. Together with reference TRBV5-1 and TRBJ1-6, the CDR3 gives the full variable domain: KAGVTQTPRYLIKTRGQQVTLSCSPISGHRSVSWYQQTPGQGLQFLFEYFSETQRNKGNFPGRFSGRQFSNSRSEMNVSTLELGDSALYLCASSLGGQYNSPLHFGNGTRLTVT.

The chain recombines TRBV5-1 with TRBJ2-3, with 8 bases aligning to TRBD2. V lost 7 bases to trimming and J lost 2 bases; unmatched junction nucleotides: 12. The length of the CDR3 is 16 residues. The germline V gene encodes CDR1 SGHRS and CDR2 YFSETQ. DNA for the CDR3: TGCGCCAGCTACCGGACTAGCCTGACAAACACAGATACGCAGTATTTT. It specifies CASYRTSLTNTDTQYF.

The CDR3 spells CASSEAGTPNEKLFF. Written as DNA, the CDR3 is TGTGCCAGCAGTGAAGCCGGGACACCTAATGAAAAACTGTTTTTT. This chain joins TRBV6-1 and TRBJ1-4, with a tentative D call TRBD1 (6 bases). The germline V and J ends were trimmed by 0 bases and 3 bases, with 8 bases remaining between them. Germline CDR1 and CDR2: MNHNS and SASEGT. The CDR3 spans 15 residues.

The count of this clone is one. The DNA for the CDR3 is TGTGCCACCCCTCAGGGGAGTCAAGAGACCCAGTACTTC. Its translation is CATPQGSQETQYF. This chain links TRBV28 with TRBJ2-5, with D possibly TRBD1 on 6 matching bases. CDR1 and CDR2 (germline): MDHEN, SYDVKM. Trimming pared 10 bases from V and 2 bases from J, leaving 14 bases between. The CDR3 extends over 13 amino acids.

About this clone itself: The DNA is omitted, as the CDR3 cannot be located on it reliably, and the CDR3 follows TCRdb's listing. The chain is built from TRBV28 and TRBJ1-1; the table names TRBD1, a call not compared with the DNA. 11 amino acids form the CDR3, both terminal residues included. The germline gives CDR1 MDHEN, CDR2 SYDVKM. The CDR3 region is CASSFGQGIRF.

This clone has a handful of counts. This rearrangement joins TRBV12-5 to TRBJ2-5; no firm D call. Germline V gene data show CDR1 as LGHNT and CDR2 as FRNRAP. The ends were cut back, 7 bases at V and 0 bases at J, with 9 bases in the middle. The CDR3 has 13 amino acids. CDR3 region: CASALGYQETQYF. In nucleotides, the CDR3 is TGTGCTAGTGCCTTGGGGTACCAAGAGACCCAGTACTTC.